These 12 T cell receptor beta chains were sequenced from one sample in a study of T-cell memory formation after mild COVID-19. A single record per CDR3 protein comes from TCRdb applying MiXCR to the 5' RACE reads. This sample has 270,000 or so distinct CDR3 sequences, with approximately 16% found just once. The sequenced sample consisted of PBMCs or a T cell subset sorted from them (not recorded which). The source of these receptors is a man between 18 and 29 years old who had mild COVID-19 (a few samples of this study predate the infection). Cell type and time point are not known.

This clonotype has at least ten counts. The chain carries TRBV6-5 and TRBJ1-6; D is perhaps TRBD1 (6 bases). V was pared by 6 bases and J by 12 bases, with 9 bases between. The CDR3 totals 11 residues. Germline V lookup: CDR1 MNHEY, CDR2 SVGAGI. DNA for the CDR3: TGTGCCAGCAGACAGGGTGGACCCCTCCACTTT. Amino acid sequence: CASRQGGPLHF.

The chain carries TRBV20-1 and TRBJ2-7; perhaps TRBD1 as D (6 bases). Germline CDR1 reads DFQATT; CDR2 reads SNEGSKA (reference sequence). The CDR3 has 14 residues. The ends were cut back, 2 bases at V and 6 bases at J, with 17 bases in the middle. The CDR3 DNA reads as TGCAGTGCTAGACCGAGGGCCGAGGGGGTCGAGCAGTACTTC. Translating it yields CSARPRAEGVEQYF.

In its sample, this clonotype was seen a few times. The gene calls are TRBV5-1 and TRBJ2-7, with 13 bases identical to TRBD2. Trimming cost V 4 bases and J 11 bases; bases outside gene matches: 12. From germline, CDR1 is SGHRS and CDR2 YFSETQ. CDR3 length: 15 amino acids. The CDR3 loop is CASSESGTSGALEYF. Here the CDR3 DNA reads TGCGCCAGCAGCGAATCCGGGACTAGCGGGGCTCTGGAGTACTTC. The full variable domain, its missing parts supplied by reference TRBV5-1 and TRBJ2-7, is KAGVTQTPRYLIKTRGQQVTLSCSPISGHRSVSWYQQTPGQGLQFLFEYFSETQRNKGNFPGRFSGRQFSNSRSEMNVSTLELGDSALYLCASSESGTSGALEYFGPGTRLTVT.

The chain has TRBV18 and TRBJ1-1; the D gene is possibly TRBD1 (6 bases). V gave up 4 bases and J gave up 1 base, with 13 bases separating them. The germline gives CDR1 KGHSH, CDR2 LQKENI. This CDR3 is built from 15 residues. The CDR3 sequence: CASSQLGARNTEAFF. The CDR3 bases are TGTGCCAGCTCACAACTGGGGGCGCGGAACACTGAAGCTTTCTTT.

In this sample, this clonotype turned up a few times. The V and J genes are TRBV21-1 and TRBJ2-7; TRBD2, the D gene given by the table, was not confirmed from the DNA. TRBV21-1 has pseudogene status. The CDR3 totals 16 residues. The CDR3 sequence: CASSPFSGGAENEQYV. In DNA form, the CDR3 reads TGTGCCAGCAGCCCGTTCAGCGGGGGGGCCGAGAACGAGCAGTACGTC.

This clonotype has only a few counts. The genes are TRBV15 and TRBJ2-1, with a tentative D call TRBD1 (6 bases). Between the trimmed V and J ends, which lost 4 bases and 2 bases, there was a span of 15 bases. This CDR3 is built from 16 residues. The germline CDR1 and CDR2 sequences are LNHNV and YYDKDF (reference sequence). CDR3 sequence: CATSIREDRPYNEQFF. CDR3 coding DNA: TGTGCCACCAGCATCCGAGAGGACAGACCCTACAATGAGCAGTTCTTC.

The gene calls are TRBV23-1 and TRBJ2-5, with 9 bases fitting TRBD1. TRBV23-1 is designated an ORF whose function remains uncertain. The CDR3 length is 11 residues. The CDR3 loop reads CSTGQGETQYF. DNA for the CDR3: TGCTCCACGGGACAGGGCGAGACCCAGTACTTC.

This clonotype appeared a few times. The chain is built from TRBV5-1 and TRBJ2-3; D gene ambiguous. V was shortened by 0 bases and J by 10 bases, with 9 bases between the two germline ends. The germline V gene encodes CDR1 SGHRS and CDR2 YFSETQ. The CDR3 is 12 residues long. The CDR3 loop is CASSLGHSAQYF. CDR3 DNA: TGCGCCAGCAGCTTGGGGCATTCCGCGCAGTATTTT.

In its sample, this clonotype was seen a few times. This chain uses TRBV14 with TRBJ2-7; a weak D match, TRBD2 (5 bases). CDR3 size: 14 residues. Per germline, CDR1 SGHDN and CDR2 FVKESK. V dropped 3 bases and J dropped 0 bases, with 9 bases sitting between them. The CDR3 DNA reads TGTGCCAGCAGCCACAATGAGGGCTCCTACGAGCAGTACTTC. Translated, it gives CASSHNEGSYEQYF.

In this sample, this clonotype turned up a few times. The chain employs TRBV29-1 and TRBJ2-1; D is ambiguous. Germline V CDR1 and CDR2: SQVTM, ANQGSEA. The CDR3 spans 14 residues. V was clipped by 0 bases and J by 0 bases, with 6 bases between them. CDR3 in DNA: TGCAGCGTTGAAGAGGCTAGCTCCTACAATGAGCAGTTCTTC. Translating gives CSVEEASSYNEQFF.

This clonotype has a count of ten or more. The V and J genes are TRBV10-3 and TRBJ2-7; D gene uncertain. The CDR3 is made up of 12 amino acids. Trimming pared 5 bases from V and 0 bases from J, leaving 5 bases between. The V gene's germline CDR1 is ENHRY and CDR2 SYGVKD. The CDR3 sequence: CAISQDSYEQYF. The DNA of the CDR3 is TGTGCCATCAGTCAGGACTCCTACGAGCAGTACTTC.

This clonotype showed up just a few times. This chain uses TRBV7-2 with TRBJ2-3, with TRBD1 as a possible D gene (5 bases). This CDR3 spans 16 amino acids. Germline V gives CDR1 SGHTA, CDR2 FQGNSA. V was shortened by 2 bases and J by 2 bases, with 14 bases between the two germline ends. CDR3 coding DNA: TGTGCCAGCAGCTTATATAGCAGGGTGGACACAGATACGCAGTATTTT. Translating it yields CASSLYSRVDTDTQYF.